The sequence of this TCR beta chain was determined in a study of blood T cell repertoires in COVID-19. Looking at the study overall: The United States, Italy and Spain were the sources of the acute and convalescent COVID-19 samples.

Germline V gene data show CDR1 as SGHTA and CDR2 as FQGNSA. V trimming: 7 bases; J trimming: 6 bases; junction bases outside the gene matches: 15. CDR3 size: 17 residues. The assay was immunoSEQ multiplex PCR, and TCRdb's table has in-frame clones only and misses some. The repertoire holds around 100,000 clones, 85% to 90% seen once, with more than 4.5% in the top ten. The source of this sequence is a human donor in a cohort sampled during active COVID-19. The rearrangement uses TRBV7-2 and TRBJ2-7; 13 positions agree with TRBD2. The sample consisted of peripheral blood. The CDR3 loop reads CASTTSPGTSGTSEQYF. The CDR3 DNA is TGTGCCAGCACAACATCACCCGGGACTAGCGGGACTTCCGAGCAGTACTTC.